One sample yielded the 21 T cell receptor beta chains listed below, sequenced in a study of blood T cell repertoires in COVID-19. Using immunoSEQ multiplex PCR, the repertoire was profiled, and TCRdb retains in-frame clones only, with some absent. The sample lists 200,000 to 250,000 clones, approximately 90% occurring once. The sequenced material came from PBMCs or T cells enriched from blood (not recorded which). These receptors were obtained from a man aged 30 to 45 who had recovered from COVID-19.

The chain employs TRBV6-4 and TRBJ2-2, with TRBD1 matching over 7 bases. The ends lost 3 bases at V and 3 bases at J; junction bases unmatched: 1. The CDR3 is 14 residues long. Looked up from germline, CDR1 is MRHNA and CDR2 is SNTAGT. The CDR3 DNA is TGTGCCAGCAGTGAAACAGGGGACACCGGGGAGCTGTTTTTT. It translates to CASSETGDTGELFF.

This clone was seen a handful of times. The J gene is TRBJ2-3, the V gene TRBV7-9, with D possibly matching TRBD1 (6 bases). This CDR3 is built from 16 residues. V lost 5 bases, J lost 6 bases, and 21 bases lay in between. Germline values: CDR1 SEHNR, CDR2 FQNEAQ (reference sequence). The CDR3 loop reads CASSPEVVGTRDTQYF. The CDR3, as DNA: TGTGCCAGCAGCCCTGAGGTGGTTGGGACACGTGATACGCAGTATTTT. The full variable domain, with the rest looked up from reference TRBV7-9 and TRBJ2-3, is DTGVSQNPRHKITKRGQNVTFRCDPISEHNRLYWYRQTLGQGPEFLTYFQNEAQLEKSRLLSDRFSAERPKGSFSTLEIQRTEQGDSAMYLCASSPEVVGTRDTQYFGPGTRLTVL.

The chain carries TRBV12-3 or TRBV12-4 and TRBJ2-7; tentatively, D is TRBD2 (6 bases). This CDR3 has 13 amino acids. Trimming pared 6 bases from V and 3 bases from J, leaving 12 bases between. CDR3 DNA: TGTGCCAGCAGGTCGGGGCGGGGCTACGAGCAGTACTTC. As protein: CASRSGRGYEQYF.

The rearrangement uses TRBV16 and TRBJ1-5, with D hard to call. There are 16 residues in the CDR3. Trimming removed 0 bases from V and 2 bases from J, with 11 bases in between. Germline values: CDR1 KGHSY, CDR2 FQNENV. The CDR3 DNA sequence: TGTGCCAGCAGCCAATCCGGAGGACTTGGCAATCAGCCCCAGCATTTT. It yields the protein CASSQSGGLGNQPQHF.

The chain combines TRBV27 with TRBJ1-5; D is uncertain. The CDR3 spans 12 residues. V dropped 4 bases and J dropped 9 bases, with 10 bases sitting between them. Germline CDR1 is MNHEY and CDR2 is SMNVEV (reference sequence). In DNA, the CDR3 is TGTGCCAGCAGTTCCTCCACGCGGCCCCAGCATTTT. It is translated as CASSSSTRPQHF.

The rearrangement links TRBV9 to TRBJ2-2, with TRBD2 identical over 11 bases. This CDR3 is built from 15 residues. In germline, CDR1 is SGDLS, CDR2 YYNGEE. V was pared by 0 bases and J by 6 bases, with 1 base of the junction left unmatched. CDR3 bases: TGTGCCAGCAGCGTAGAACTAGCGGGGGCCGGGGAGCTGTTTTTT. Amino acids: CASSVELAGAGELFF.

The V call is TRBV2, the J call TRBJ2-3; perhaps TRBD2 as D (5 bases). Between the trimmed V and J ends, which lost 8 bases and 6 bases, there was a span of 12 bases. The germline CDR1 and CDR2 sequences are SNHLY and FYNNEI. This CDR3 comprises 12 residues. The CDR3 region is CASGEGWDTQYF. The CDR3 DNA is TGTGCCAGCGGCGAGGGTTGGGATACGCAGTATTTT. Looking up the rest from reference TRBV2 and TRBJ2-3 gives the full variable domain: EPEVTQTPSHQVTQMGQEVILRCVPISNHLYFYWYRQILGQKVEFLVSFYNNEISEKSEIFDDQFSVERPDGSNFTLKIRSTKLEDSAMYFCASGEGWDTQYFGPGTRLTVL.

The V call is TRBV25-1, the J call TRBJ1-1; no firm D call. Trimming stripped 8 bases from V and 2 bases from J, with 12 bases between. The CDR3 has 13 residues. Germline V CDR1 and CDR2: MGHDK, SYGVNS. As DNA, the CDR3 is TGTGCCAGCGGGGTCCGGGGAAACACTGAAGCTTTCTTT. Its translation is CASGVRGNTEAFF.

The chain carries TRBV6-5 and TRBJ2-5, with D perhaps TRBD1 (6 bases). Per germline, CDR1 MNHEY and CDR2 SVGAGI. CDR3 length: 13 amino acids. Trimming removed 6 bases at V and 5 bases at J, with 13 bases between. The CDR3 protein is CASRNRDGETQYF. In nucleotides, the CDR3 is TGTGCCAGCAGAAACAGGGACGGGGAGACCCAGTACTTC.

The chain has TRBV6-5 and TRBJ1-2, with 8 bases identical to TRBD1. The CDR3 is made up of 15 amino acids. Germline trimming cut 6 bases from V and 8 bases from J; bases unmatched to any gene: 14. The germline CDR1 and CDR2 sequences are MNHEY and SVGAGI. The CDR3 loop is CASRAGTGGFGGYTF. Written as DNA, the CDR3 is TGTGCCAGCAGAGCCGGGACAGGAGGTTTTGGGGGCTACACCTTC.

The CDR3 DNA reads as TGTGCCAGCAAAACTACAGGGGGCTGGGGAGGCTACACCTTC. Its translation: CASKTTGGWGGYTF. The V gene is TRBV6-5, the J gene TRBJ1-2; 9 bases match TRBD1. The CDR3 consists of 14 residues. V gave up 7 bases and J gave up 8 bases; unmatched junction bases: 11. Germline V lookup: CDR1 MNHEY, CDR2 SVGAGI.

This chain connects TRBV28 to TRBJ1-2; D remains unclear. Trimming took 5 bases from V and 4 from J, leaving 17 bases between them. CDR3 length: 15 amino acids. Germline loops: CDR1 MDHEN, CDR2 SYDVKM. CDR3 DNA sequence: TGTGCCAGCAGTCCTACAGAAATCAACGTCTATGGCTACACCTTC. Its protein product is CASSPTEINVYGYTF.

V and J are TRBV18 and TRBJ2-7, with 8 positions matching TRBD2. The V segment lost 0 bases and the J segment 6 bases; nucleotides outside the gene matches: 10. CDR3 length: 16 residues. CDR1 and CDR2 (germline): KGHSH, LQKENI. The CDR3 loop is CASSPPTGGRAAEQYF. The CDR3 nucleotides are TGTGCCAGCTCACCACCGACGGGGGGGAGGGCCGCCGAGCAGTACTTC.

The chain combines TRBV9 with TRBJ1-3; D unclear. Per germline, CDR1 SGDLS and CDR2 YYNGEE. The CDR3 extends over 16 amino acids. V was trimmed by 0 bases and J by 3 bases, leaving 13 bases between them. The chain's CDR3 is CASSVAPGRSGNTIYF. In nucleotides, the CDR3 is TGTGCCAGCAGCGTAGCTCCGGGGAGAAGTGGAAACACCATATATTTT.

The rearrangement uses TRBV3-1 (or the pseudogene TRBV3-2) and TRBJ1-1; D is possibly TRBD1 (6 bases). Germline V CDR1 and CDR2: LGHDT, YNNKEL (reference sequence). V was clipped by 4 bases and J by 0 bases, with 15 bases between them. This CDR3 contains 16 residues. CDR3 in amino acids: CASSPLGAGVNTEAFF. The DNA of the CDR3 is TGTGCCAGCAGCCCTCTGGGGGCCGGAGTGAACACTGAAGCTTTCTTT.

On this clone itself: In the same sample, other DNA sequences code for this CDR3. The rearrangement joins TRBV28 to TRBJ1-6; 10 nucleotides line up with TRBD1. Germline values: CDR1 MDHEN, CDR2 SYDVKM. J gave up 7 bases and V 4 bases, and 4 bases lay outside the gene matches. This CDR3 comprises 15 residues. The CDR3 bases are TGTGCCAGCAGTTCTGGGGGACAGGGGAATTCACCCCTCCACTTT. It is translated as CASSSGGQGNSPLHF.

The chain couples TRBV3-1 (or the pseudogene TRBV3-2) to TRBJ1-2; TRBD1 is a possible D gene (5 bases). CDR1 LGHDT and CDR2 YNNKEL come from the germline V gene (reference sequence). The CDR3 sequence is 12 residues long. V lost 0 bases, J lost 10 bases, and 9 bases lay in between. The DNA of the CDR3 is TGTGCCAGCAGCCAAGAACAGGCGACCTACACCTTC. Translated: CASSQEQATYTF.

J is TRBJ1-4 and V is TRBV5-6, with 8 bases lining up with TRBD1. After removal of 3 bases from V and 5 bases from J, the junction contained 6 bases not matched to a gene. Germline CDR1 is SGHDT and CDR2 is YYEEEE. The CDR3 runs 15 residues. As DNA, the CDR3 is TGTGCCAGCAGCTCTGCGGACAGGGACAATGAAAAACTGTTTTTT. Translation gives CASSSADRDNEKLFF. The whole variable domain, remainder taken from reference TRBV5-6 and TRBJ1-4, is DAGVTQSPTHLIKTRGQQVTLRCSPKSGHDTVSWYQQALGQGPQFIFQYYEEEERQRGNFPDRFSGHQFPNYSSELNVNALLLGDSALYLCASSSADRDNEKLFFGSGTQLSVL.

This rearrangement joins TRBV18 to TRBJ1-6, with D possibly TRBD1 on 6 matching bases. Germline V gene lookup returns CDR1 KGHSH and CDR2 LQKENI. Between the trimmed V and J ends, which lost 7 bases and 7 bases, there was a span of 11 bases. CDR3 size: 13 residues. The CDR3 here is CASLDRENSPLHF. The CDR3 DNA sequence: TGTGCCAGCTTGGACAGAGAAAATTCACCCCTCCACTTT.

The chain uses TRBV28 and TRBJ2-7; D may be TRBD1 (5 bases). The V gene lost 5 bases and the J gene lost 2 bases, with 16 bases spanning the gap. From germline, CDR1 is MDHEN and CDR2 SYDVKM. The length of the CDR3 is 15 residues. Written as DNA, the CDR3 is TGTGCCAGCAGTCCACCACAGGAGCCGACCTACGAGCAGTACTTC. It translates to CASSPPQEPTYEQYF. Complete variable domain (other parts from reference TRBV28 and TRBJ2-7): DVKVTQSSRYLVKRTGEKVFLECVQDMDHENMFWYRQDPGLGLRLIYFSYDVKMKEKGDIPEGYSVSREKKERFSLILESASTNQTSMYLCASSPPQEPTYEQYFGPGTRLTVT.

The genes are TRBV30 and TRBJ2-1; unclear D gene. This CDR3 spans 11 amino acids. Germline CDR1 is GTSNPN and CDR2 is SVGIG (reference sequence). The V and J ends lost 4 bases and 4 bases respectively, with 5 bases between them. The CDR3 here is CAWKQYNEQFF. The CDR3 DNA reads TGTGCCTGGAAACAGTACAATGAGCAGTTCTTC. The whole variable domain, remainder taken from reference TRBV30 and TRBJ2-1, is SQTIHQWPATLVQPVGSPLSLECTVEGTSNPNLYWYRQAAGRGLQLLFYSVGIGQISSEVPQNLSASRPQDRQFILSSKKLLLSDSGFYLCAWKQYNEQFFGPGTRLTVL.